The clone carrying this T cell receptor beta chain appeared once. Its antigen is undetermined. The sample comes from a study of T cells in localized non-small cell lung cancer. Per the germline V gene, CDR1 is SGHTA and CDR2 is FQGNSA. Trimming stripped 2 bases from V and 2 bases from J, with 6 bases between. This CDR3 is built from 13 residues. Sequencing was performed with immunoSEQ multiplex PCR; in TCRdb, only in-frame clones are kept and a portion is missing. The profile shows about 78,000 clones, 84% of them singletons. Findings and caveats of the study: Paired adjacent lung recovered a median roughly 54 of the top 100 tumor clones. Adjacent uninvolved lung had the highest clonality, suggesting focused antigen responses.

The sequence came from a man between 35 and 75 years old with stage I lung adenocarcinoma. This sample comprised peripheral blood, obtained before any cancer treatment. This rearrangement joins TRBV7-2 to TRBJ2-5; no definite D call. CDR3 amino acids: CASSLLGQETQYF. Here the CDR3 DNA reads TGTGCCAGCAGCTTATTGGGGCAAGAGACCCAGTACTTC.